The clone carrying this TCR beta chain has a count of ten or more. Antigen unknown. The sample originates from a study of identical twins. Trimming removed 4 bases from V and 1 base from J, with 14 bases in between. Germline assignment: CDR1 SGHRS and CDR2 YFSETQ. There are 16 residues in the CDR3. One entry per CDR3 protein, called by TCRdb with MiXCR from the 5' RACE reads. Here the sample spans about 250,000 distinct CDR3 sequences, about 8.9% being singletons. The study's findings and limits: While abundant cord blood beta clonotypes carried fewer insertions, memory repertoires showed no such pattern.

These data also featured in a second study, about yellow fever vaccine responses in identical twins.

This chain joins TRBV5-1 and TRBJ2-2; D may be TRBD1 (5 bases). Sequencing was carried out using CD8+ T cells sorted from blood. The sequence derives from a woman between 18 and 29 years old in good health. The DNA for the CDR3 is TGCGCCAGCAGCGAAGAAGGGGCCGGGAACACCGGGGAGCTGTTTTTT. It specifies CASSEEGAGNTGELFF. The variable domain in full, with the rest retrieved from reference TRBV5-1 and TRBJ2-2, is KAGVTQTPRYLIKTRGQQVTLSCSPISGHRSVSWYQQTPGQGLQFLFEYFSETQRNKGNFPGRFSGRQFSNSRSEMNVSTLELGDSALYLCASSEEGAGNTGELFFGEGSRLTVL.